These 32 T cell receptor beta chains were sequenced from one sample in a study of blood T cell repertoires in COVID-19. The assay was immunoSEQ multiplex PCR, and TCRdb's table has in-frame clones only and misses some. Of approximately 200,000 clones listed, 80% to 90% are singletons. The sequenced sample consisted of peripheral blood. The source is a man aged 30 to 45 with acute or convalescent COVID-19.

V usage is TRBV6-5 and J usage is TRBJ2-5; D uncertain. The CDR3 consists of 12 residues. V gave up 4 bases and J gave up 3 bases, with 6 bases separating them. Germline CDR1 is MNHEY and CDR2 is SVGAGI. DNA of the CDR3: TGTGCCAGCAGTTTACAAAAAGAGACCCAGTACTTC. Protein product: CASSLQKETQYF.

In DNA, the CDR3 is TGTGCCAGCAGCTTAGGGACGAGGCGGGCCTTTGACTACACCTTC. Translation: CASSLGTRRAFDYTF. The chain employs TRBV11-2 and TRBJ1-2; unclear D gene. Germline values: CDR1 SGHAT, CDR2 FQNNGV. This CDR3 contains 15 residues. Trimming took 1 base from V and 10 from J, leaving 19 bases between them.

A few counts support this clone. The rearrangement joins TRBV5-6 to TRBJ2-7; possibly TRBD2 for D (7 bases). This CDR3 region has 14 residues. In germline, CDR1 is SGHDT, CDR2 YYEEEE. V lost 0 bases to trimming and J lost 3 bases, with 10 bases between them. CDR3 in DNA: TGTGCCAGCAGCTTGGTGGGAGGGGGCTACGAGCAGTACTTC. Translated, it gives CASSLVGGGYEQYF.

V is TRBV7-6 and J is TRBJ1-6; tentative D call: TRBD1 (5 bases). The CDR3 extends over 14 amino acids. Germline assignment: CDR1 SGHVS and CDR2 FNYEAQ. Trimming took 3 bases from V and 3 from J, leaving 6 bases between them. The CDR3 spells CASSFGHYNSPLHF. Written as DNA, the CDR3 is TGTGCCAGCAGCTTCGGACACTATAATTCACCCCTCCACTTT.

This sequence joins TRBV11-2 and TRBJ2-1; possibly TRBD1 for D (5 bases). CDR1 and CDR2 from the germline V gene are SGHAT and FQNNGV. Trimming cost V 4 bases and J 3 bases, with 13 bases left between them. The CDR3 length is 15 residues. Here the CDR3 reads CASSWLWGSYNEQFF. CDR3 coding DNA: TGTGCCAGCAGCTGGCTTTGGGGCAGCTACAATGAGCAGTTCTTC.

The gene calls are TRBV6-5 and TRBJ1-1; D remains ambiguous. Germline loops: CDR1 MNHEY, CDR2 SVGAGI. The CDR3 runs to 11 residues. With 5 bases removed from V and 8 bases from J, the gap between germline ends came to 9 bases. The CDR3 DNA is TGTGCCAGCAGTACTGGGAGAGAAGCTTTCTTT. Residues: CASSTGREAFF.

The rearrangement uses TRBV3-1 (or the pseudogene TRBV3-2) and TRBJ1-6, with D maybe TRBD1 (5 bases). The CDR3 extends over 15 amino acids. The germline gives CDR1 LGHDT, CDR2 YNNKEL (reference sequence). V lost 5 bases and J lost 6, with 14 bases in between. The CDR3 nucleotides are TGTGCCAGCAGCGGATGGGGGGAGAGTAATTCACCCCTCCACTTT. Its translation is CASSGWGESNSPLHF.

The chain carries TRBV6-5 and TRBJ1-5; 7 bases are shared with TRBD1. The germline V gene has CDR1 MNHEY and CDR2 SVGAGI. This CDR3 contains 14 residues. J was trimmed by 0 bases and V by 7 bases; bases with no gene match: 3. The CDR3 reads CASKYRGSNQPQHF. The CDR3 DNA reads TGTGCCAGCAAGTACAGGGGTAGCAATCAGCCCCAGCATTTT.

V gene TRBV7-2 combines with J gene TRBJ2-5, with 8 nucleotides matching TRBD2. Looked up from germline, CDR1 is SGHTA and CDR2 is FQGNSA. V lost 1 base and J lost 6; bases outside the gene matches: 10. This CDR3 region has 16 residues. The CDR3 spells CASSLVRTSYFQTQYF. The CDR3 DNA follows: TGTGCCAGCAGCTTAGTGCGGACTAGCTACTTCCAGACCCAGTACTTC. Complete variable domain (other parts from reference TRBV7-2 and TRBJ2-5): GAGVSQSPSNKVTEKGKDVELRCDPISGHTALYWYRQSLGQGLEFLIYFQGNSAPDKSGLPSDRFSAERTGGSVSTLTIQRTQQEDSAVYLCASSLVRTSYFQTQYFGPGTRLLVL.

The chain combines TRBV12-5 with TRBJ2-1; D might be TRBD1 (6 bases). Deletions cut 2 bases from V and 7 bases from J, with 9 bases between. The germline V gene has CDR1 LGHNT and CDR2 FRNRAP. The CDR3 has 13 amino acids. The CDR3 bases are TGTGCTAGTGGTTTGAACAGGGTAAATGAGCAGTTCTTC. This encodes CASGLNRVNEQFF.

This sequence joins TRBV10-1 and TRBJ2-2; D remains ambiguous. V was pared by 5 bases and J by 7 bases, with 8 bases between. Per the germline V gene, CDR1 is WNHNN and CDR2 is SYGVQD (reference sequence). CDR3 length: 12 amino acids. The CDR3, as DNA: TGCGCCAGCAGTTTCTCGGGCGGGGAGCTGTTTTTT. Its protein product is CASSFSGGELFF.

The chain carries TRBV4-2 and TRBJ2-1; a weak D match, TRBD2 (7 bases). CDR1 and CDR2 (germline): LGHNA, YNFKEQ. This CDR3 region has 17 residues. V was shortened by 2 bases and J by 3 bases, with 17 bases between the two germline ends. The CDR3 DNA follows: TGTGCCAGCAGCCAATTCGTTGGGGGGGCGATCTACAATGAGCAGTTCTTC. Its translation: CASSQFVGGAIYNEQFF.

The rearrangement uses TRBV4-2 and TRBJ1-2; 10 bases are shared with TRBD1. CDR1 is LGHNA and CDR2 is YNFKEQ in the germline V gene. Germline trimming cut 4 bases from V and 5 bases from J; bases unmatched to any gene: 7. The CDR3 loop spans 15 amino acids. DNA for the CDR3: TGTGCCAGCAGCCGTTCACCGGGACAGGGGTATGGCTACACCTTC. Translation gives CASSRSPGQGYGYTF.

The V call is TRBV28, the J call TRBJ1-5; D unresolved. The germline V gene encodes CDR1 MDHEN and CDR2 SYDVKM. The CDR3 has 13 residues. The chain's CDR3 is CAIREGNNQPQHF. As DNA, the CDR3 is TGTGCGATTAGAGAGGGTAACAATCAGCCCCAGCATTTT.

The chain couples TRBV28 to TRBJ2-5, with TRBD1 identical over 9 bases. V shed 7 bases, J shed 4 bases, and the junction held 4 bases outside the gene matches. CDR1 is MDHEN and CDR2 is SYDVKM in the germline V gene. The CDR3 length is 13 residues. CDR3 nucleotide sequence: TGTGCCAGCAAACAGGGGGCTATAGAGACCCAGTACTTC. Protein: CASKQGAIETQYF.

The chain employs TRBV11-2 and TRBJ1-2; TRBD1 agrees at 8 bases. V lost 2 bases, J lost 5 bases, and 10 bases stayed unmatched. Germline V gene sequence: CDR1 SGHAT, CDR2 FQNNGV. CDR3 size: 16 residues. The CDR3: CASSLKFQQGVYGYTF. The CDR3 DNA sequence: TGTGCCAGCAGCTTAAAGTTCCAACAGGGGGTATATGGCTACACCTTC.

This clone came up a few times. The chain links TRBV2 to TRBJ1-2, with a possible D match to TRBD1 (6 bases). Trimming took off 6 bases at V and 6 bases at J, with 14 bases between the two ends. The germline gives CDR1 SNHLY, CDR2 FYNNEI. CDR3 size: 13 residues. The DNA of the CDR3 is TGTGCCAGCAGATTACAGGGAATCGATGGCTACACCTTC. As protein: CASRLQGIDGYTF.

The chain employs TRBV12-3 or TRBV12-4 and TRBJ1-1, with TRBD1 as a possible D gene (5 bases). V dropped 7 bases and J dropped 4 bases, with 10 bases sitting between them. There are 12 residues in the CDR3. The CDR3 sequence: CASTLGGTEAFF. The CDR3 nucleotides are TGTGCCAGCACCCTGGGGGGCACTGAAGCTTTCTTT.

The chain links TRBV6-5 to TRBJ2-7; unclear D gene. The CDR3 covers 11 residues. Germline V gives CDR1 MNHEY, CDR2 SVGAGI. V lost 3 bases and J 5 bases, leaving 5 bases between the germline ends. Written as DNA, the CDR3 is TGTGCCAGCAGTTATTTCGACGAGCAGTACTTC. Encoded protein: CASSYFDEQYF.

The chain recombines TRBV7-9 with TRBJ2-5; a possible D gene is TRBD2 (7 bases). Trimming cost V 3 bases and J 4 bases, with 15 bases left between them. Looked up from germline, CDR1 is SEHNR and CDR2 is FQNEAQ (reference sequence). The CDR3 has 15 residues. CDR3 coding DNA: TGTGCCAGCAGCTTGGGGGGGGGCAGTAGAGAGACCCAGTACTTC. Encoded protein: CASSLGGGSRETQYF.

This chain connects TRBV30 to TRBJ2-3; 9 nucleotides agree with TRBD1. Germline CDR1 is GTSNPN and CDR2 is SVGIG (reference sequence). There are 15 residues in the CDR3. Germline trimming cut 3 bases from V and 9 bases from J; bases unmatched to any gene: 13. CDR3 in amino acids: CAWSTGQGNYGTQYF. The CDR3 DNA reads TGTGCCTGGAGCACCGGACAGGGGAATTATGGGACGCAGTATTTT.

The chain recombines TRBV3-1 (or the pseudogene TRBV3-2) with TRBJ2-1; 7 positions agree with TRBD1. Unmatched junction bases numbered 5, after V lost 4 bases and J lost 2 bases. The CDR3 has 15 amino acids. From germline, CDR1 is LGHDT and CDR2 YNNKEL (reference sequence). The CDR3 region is CASSPDQGAYNEQFF. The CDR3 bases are TGTGCCAGCAGCCCGGATCAGGGGGCCTACAATGAGCAGTTCTTC.

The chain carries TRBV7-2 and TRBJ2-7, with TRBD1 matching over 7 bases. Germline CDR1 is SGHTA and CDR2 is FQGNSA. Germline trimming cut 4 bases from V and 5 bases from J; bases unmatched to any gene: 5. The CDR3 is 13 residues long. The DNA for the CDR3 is TGTGCCAGCAGCTCACAGGGGTTCGACGAGCAGTACTTC. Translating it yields CASSSQGFDEQYF.

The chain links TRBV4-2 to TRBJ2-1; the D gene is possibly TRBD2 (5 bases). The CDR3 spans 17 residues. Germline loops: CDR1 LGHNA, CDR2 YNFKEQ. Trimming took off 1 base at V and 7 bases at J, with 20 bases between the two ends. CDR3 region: CASSQGVLVSRVNEQFF. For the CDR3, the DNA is TGTGCCAGCAGCCAAGGCGTACTAGTGAGTAGGGTTAATGAGCAGTTCTTC.

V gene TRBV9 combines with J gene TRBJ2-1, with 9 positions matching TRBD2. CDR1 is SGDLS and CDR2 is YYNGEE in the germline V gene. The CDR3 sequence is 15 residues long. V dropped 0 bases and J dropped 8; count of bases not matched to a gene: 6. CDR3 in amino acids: CASSVGLAGFHEQFF. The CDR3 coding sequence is TGTGCCAGCAGCGTAGGCCTAGCGGGATTCCATGAGCAGTTCTTC.

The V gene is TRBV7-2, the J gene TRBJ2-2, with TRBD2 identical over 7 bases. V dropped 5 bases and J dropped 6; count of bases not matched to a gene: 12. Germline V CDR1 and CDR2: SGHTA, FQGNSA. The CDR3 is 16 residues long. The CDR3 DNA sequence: TGTGCCAGCAGCCCGAGACGAAGAGGGAGGGCCGGGGAGCTGTTTTTT. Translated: CASSPRRRGRAGELFF.

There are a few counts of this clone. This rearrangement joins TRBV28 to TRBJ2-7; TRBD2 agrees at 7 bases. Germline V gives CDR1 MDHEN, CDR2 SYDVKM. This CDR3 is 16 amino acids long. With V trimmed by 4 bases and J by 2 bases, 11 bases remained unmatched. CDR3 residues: CASSYPLAGVAYEQYF. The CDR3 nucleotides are TGTGCCAGCAGTTATCCCCTGGCGGGAGTAGCCTACGAGCAGTACTTC.

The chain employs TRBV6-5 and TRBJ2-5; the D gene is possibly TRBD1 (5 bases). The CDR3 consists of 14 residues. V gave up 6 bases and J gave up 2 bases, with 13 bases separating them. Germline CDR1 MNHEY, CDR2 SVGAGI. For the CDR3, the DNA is TGTGCCAGCAGACAGGACACTTCACAAGAGACCCAGTACTTC. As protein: CASRQDTSQETQYF.

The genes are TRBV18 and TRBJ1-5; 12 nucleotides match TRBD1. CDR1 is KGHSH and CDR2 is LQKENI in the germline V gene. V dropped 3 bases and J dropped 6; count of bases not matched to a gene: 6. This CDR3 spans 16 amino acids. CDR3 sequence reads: CASSPPGQGASQPQHF. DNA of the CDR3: TGTGCCAGCTCACCTCCGGGACAGGGGGCTTCTCAGCCCCAGCATTTT. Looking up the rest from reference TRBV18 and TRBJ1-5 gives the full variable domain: NAGVMQNPRHLVRRRGQEARLRCSPMKGHSHVYWYRQLPEEGLKFMVYLQKENIIDESGMPKERFSAEFPKEGPSILRIQQVVRGDSAAYFCASSPPGQGASQPQHFGDGTRLSIL.

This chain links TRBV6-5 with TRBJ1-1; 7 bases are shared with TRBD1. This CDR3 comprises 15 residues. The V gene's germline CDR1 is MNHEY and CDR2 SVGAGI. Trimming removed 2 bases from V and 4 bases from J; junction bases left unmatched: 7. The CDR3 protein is CASSYQGGFGTEAFF. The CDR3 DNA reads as TGTGCCAGCAGTTACCAGGGGGGCTTCGGCACTGAAGCTTTCTTT.

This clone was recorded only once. The CDR3 region has the DNA TGTGCCAGCAGCTTAGTTTGGCTAGCGGGAGGGCGGGAAGGTCTAGGTCAGTTCTTC. This sequence encodes CASSLVWLAGGREGLGQFF. The rearrangement links TRBV11-2 to TRBJ2-1; TRBD2 matches 12 bases. Germline CDR1 and CDR2: SGHAT and FQNNGV. This CDR3 contains 19 residues. J gave up 13 bases and V 1 base, and 20 bases lay outside the gene matches.

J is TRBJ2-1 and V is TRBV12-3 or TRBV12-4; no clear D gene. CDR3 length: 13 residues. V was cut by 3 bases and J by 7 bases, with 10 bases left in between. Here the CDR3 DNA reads TGTGCCAGCAGTTTGCAGTGGTTGAATGAGCAGTTCTTC. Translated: CASSLQWLNEQFF.